Following are 6 T cell receptor beta chains from one sample sequenced in a study of T cells in Graves' hyperthyroidism and ophthalmopathy. The source material, RNA transcripts, was used to amplify TCR beta CDR3 regions. The primer set for the first-round RT-PCR of the TCR CDR3 was HTBI. TCRdb independently ran MiXCR on the multiplex PCR reads; one entry per CDR3 protein. This sample has hundreds of thousands of distinct CDR3 sequences, with roughly 15% found just once. Sequenced input: blood. The receptors originated from a woman in her thirties or forties with Graves' ophthalmopathy.

V gene TRBV19 combines with J gene TRBJ1-5, with unresolved D. The germline V gene has CDR1 LNHDA and CDR2 SQIVND (reference sequence). The CDR3 sequence is 14 residues long. The germline V and J ends were trimmed by 6 bases and 2 bases, with 11 bases remaining between them. CDR3 sequence reads: CASRLGRRNQPQHF. The CDR3 nucleotides read TGTGCCAGTAGGCTAGGACGGCGCAATCAGCCCCAGCATTTT.

This clonotype was counted many times. The rearrangement uses TRBV12-3 or TRBV12-4 and TRBJ1-3; 7 bases match TRBD1. After removal of 6 bases from V and 2 bases from J, the junction contained 7 bases not matched to a gene. CDR3 length: 15 amino acids. The CDR3 sequence: CASSPRDSTGNTIYF. CDR3 sequence (DNA): TGTGCCAGCAGCCCACGGGACAGTACTGGAAACACCATATATTTT.

This clonotype was seen ten or more times. This chain connects TRBV6-2 or TRBV6-3 to TRBJ2-2; D unresolved. The CDR3 covers 14 residues. CDR1 and CDR2 (germline): MNHEY, SVGEGT. Deletions cut 10 bases from V and 6 bases from J, with 18 bases between. The CDR3 here is CATVRPAASGELFF. The CDR3, as DNA: TGTGCCACTGTTAGGCCGGCAGCTTCCGGGGAGCTGTTTTTT.

V usage is TRBV6-5 and J usage is TRBJ1-1, with 7 bases fitting TRBD1. The CDR3 consists of 15 residues. Germline CDR1 reads MNHEY; CDR2 reads SVGAGI. V trimming: 0 bases; J trimming: 3 bases; junction bases outside the gene matches: 4. CDR3 region: CASSYSGQRYTEAFF. The CDR3 DNA reads TGTGCCAGCAGTTACTCGGGACAGCGATACACTGAAGCTTTCTTT.

This clonotype showed up many times. The chain carries TRBV20-1 and TRBJ2-7; D call uncertain. The CDR3 has 13 amino acids. CDR1 and CDR2 from the germline V gene are DFQATT and SNEGSKA (reference sequence). The V end was cut by 2 bases, the J end by 6 bases, with 14 bases between. CDR3 region: CSARQDTKGEQYF. CDR3 in DNA: TGCAGTGCTAGACAGGATACCAAGGGCGAGCAGTACTTC.

In this sample, this clonotype turned up many times. The chain has TRBV19 and TRBJ2-7; 11 nucleotides line up with TRBD1. CDR1 is LNHDA and CDR2 is SQIVND in the germline V gene (reference sequence). The CDR3 is 16 residues long. Unmatched junction bases numbered 7, after V lost 4 bases and J lost 2 bases. The CDR3 is CASSRGSGQGAYEQYF. CDR3 nucleotide sequence: TGTGCCAGTAGTAGAGGATCGGGACAGGGGGCCTACGAGCAGTACTTC.